The 32 T cell receptor beta chains reported below all come from one sample, sequenced in a study of T cells after posttransplantation cyclophosphamide. Produced via immunoSEQ multiplex PCR; TCRdb's table is partial and in-frame only. This sample yields 50,000 to 60,000 clones, of which roughly 94% are seen a single time; 2.9% belongs to the top ten. The sample consisted of PBMCs. These receptor sequences come from a woman in her twenties or thirties in good health and a related stem cell transplant donor.

The rearrangement joins TRBV7-2 to TRBJ1-1; 10 bases agree with TRBD1. The J segment lost 5 bases and the V segment lost 6 bases, leaving 6 bases of the junction unmatched. CDR3 length equals 14 residues. Germline V gene data show CDR1 as SGHTA and CDR2 as FQGNSA. DNA of the CDR3: TGTGCCAGCAGGAACGGACAGGGGGGGACTGAAGCTTTCTTT. Encoded protein: CASRNGQGGTEAFF.

The chain links TRBV7-9 to TRBJ1-2, with a tentative D call TRBD1 (5 bases). The germline V gene has CDR1 SEHNR and CDR2 FQNEAQ (reference sequence). V lost 5 bases and J 4 bases, leaving 11 bases between the germline ends. This CDR3 is 13 amino acids long. CDR3 in amino acids: CASSRQIPYGYTF. CDR3 bases: TGTGCCAGCAGCCGACAGATACCCTATGGCTACACCTTC.

This sequence joins TRBV14 and TRBJ1-2; TRBD1 agrees at 7 bases. Looked up from germline, CDR1 is SGHDN and CDR2 is FVKESK. This CDR3 is built from 14 residues. V trimming: 4 bases; J trimming: 5 bases; junction bases outside the gene matches: 7. CDR3 bases: TGTGCCAGCAGCCCTAGACAGGGAAGATATGGCTACACCTTC. It yields the protein CASSPRQGRYGYTF.

This chain joins TRBV29-1 and TRBJ2-7; D is possibly TRBD2 (5 bases). With 1 base removed from V and 3 bases from J, the gap between germline ends came to 10 bases. The CDR3 is 13 residues long. The germline CDR1 and CDR2 sequences are SQVTM and ANQGSEA. CDR3 sequence (DNA): TGCAGCGTTGAAGGCGGGTGGGGCTACGAGCAGTACTTC. Protein: CSVEGGWGYEQYF.

The chain has TRBV11-3 and TRBJ2-2; weak D call: TRBD1 (5 bases). This CDR3 spans 14 amino acids. Trimming removed 1 base from V and 7 bases from J, with 10 bases in between. Germline V gene lookup returns CDR1 SGHNT and CDR2 YENEEA. CDR3 nucleotide sequence: TGTGCCAGCAGCTTAGGACCTCAGGGCGGGGAGCTGTTTTTT. Encoded protein: CASSLGPQGGELFF.

The J gene is TRBJ2-6, the V gene TRBV13, with D possibly being TRBD1 (6 bases). CDR1 and CDR2 from the germline V gene are PRHDT and FYEKMQ (reference sequence). This CDR3 is 16 amino acids long. V lost 5 bases and J lost 4, with 15 bases in between. In nucleotides, the CDR3 is TGTGCCAGCAGCCTATGGTCAGGGGCCGGGGCCAACGTCCTGACTTTC. Protein: CASSLWSGAGANVLTF.

This chain connects TRBV7-9 to TRBJ1-1, with 9 bases identical to TRBD1. The V and J ends lost 5 bases and 11 bases, in that order; junction bases with no gene match: 6. The germline V gene has CDR1 SEHNR and CDR2 FQNEAQ (reference sequence). This CDR3 is built from 12 residues. The CDR3 loop is CASSTWTGEAFF. CDR3 nucleotide sequence: TGTGCCAGCAGCACCTGGACAGGGGAGGCTTTCTTT.

The chain is built from TRBV29-1 and TRBJ2-7, with 7 bases identical to TRBD1. The germline gives CDR1 SQVTM, CDR2 ANQGSEA. V lost 6 bases and J lost 6; bases outside the gene matches: 8. This CDR3 contains 12 residues. DNA of the CDR3: TGCAGCGTGGGTTTCGACAGGGCCGAGCAGTACTTC. It translates to CSVGFDRAEQYF.

This chain uses TRBV11-2 with TRBJ1-4; D is unclear. The CDR3 spans 15 residues. Germline CDR1 and CDR2: SGHAT and FQNNGV. Deletions cut 1 base from V and 8 bases from J, with 14 bases between. The CDR3 nucleotides read TGTGCCAGCAGCTTAGGGGGAGTTGCCCGGGAAAAACTGTTTTTT. Amino acid sequence: CASSLGGVAREKLFF.

The chain combines TRBV15 with TRBJ2-2; 9 bases agree with TRBD1. Trimming removed 0 bases from V and 4 bases from J; junction bases left unmatched: 6. This CDR3 comprises 17 residues. Germline V gene sequence: CDR1 LNHNV, CDR2 YYDKDF (reference sequence). Here the CDR3 reads CATSRDRGTGFTGELFF. In DNA, the CDR3 is TGTGCCACCAGCAGAGACCGCGGGACAGGGTTCACCGGGGAGCTGTTTTTT.

The chain joins TRBV28 to TRBJ2-2, with 14 bases matching TRBD2. The CDR3 has 17 amino acids. Germline lookup yields CDR1 MDHEN and CDR2 SYDVKM. V lost 0 bases and J lost 6; bases outside the gene matches: 3. CDR3 residues: CASSLWRLAGGPGELFF. For the CDR3, the DNA is TGTGCCAGCAGTTTATGGAGACTAGCGGGGGGGCCCGGGGAGCTGTTTTTT.

The J gene is TRBJ1-1, the V gene TRBV18; 10 positions match TRBD1. Germline CDR1 and CDR2: KGHSH and LQKENI. The CDR3 extends over 14 amino acids. With 6 bases clipped from V and 4 bases from J, the junction kept 5 bases outside the gene matches. The CDR3 DNA sequence: TGTGCCAGCTCCCACGGACAGGGGGGCACTGAAGCTTTCTTT. It translates to CASSHGQGGTEAFF.

The chain combines TRBV7-9 with TRBJ2-1, with D perhaps TRBD1 (5 bases). This CDR3 is 15 amino acids long. Germline V lookup: CDR1 SEHNR, CDR2 FQNEAQ (reference sequence). Trimming removed 1 base at V and 8 bases at J, with 15 bases between. This CDR3 reads CASSLVGVRVDEQFF. CDR3 nucleotides: TGTGCCAGCAGCTTAGTAGGGGTCAGGGTCGATGAGCAGTTCTTC.

The chain couples TRBV19 to TRBJ1-6; TRBD1 agrees at 7 bases. The trim removed 7 bases at V and 7 bases at J, leaving 10 bases unmatched. The CDR3 consists of 15 residues. CDR1 is LNHDA, CDR2 SQIVND, per germline (reference sequence). The DNA for the CDR3 is TGTGCCAGTACCACGACAGGGACGCGAAATTCACCCCTCCACTTT. It translates to CASTTTGTRNSPLHF.

The chain uses TRBV6-6 and TRBJ2-1; TRBD2 agrees at 8 bases. Unmatched junction bases numbered 6, after V lost 5 bases and J lost 3 bases. The germline V gene encodes CDR1 MNHNY and CDR2 SVGAGI (reference sequence). The CDR3 runs to 15 residues. CDR3 in amino acids: CASSIAGMIYNEQFF. CDR3 bases: TGTGCCAGCAGTATAGCGGGGATGATCTACAATGAGCAGTTCTTC.

This chain uses TRBV6-1 with TRBJ2-1, with TRBD1 matching 9 bases. This CDR3 has 15 residues. Germline V gene lookup returns CDR1 MNHNS and CDR2 SASEGT. J lost 7 bases, V lost 4 bases, and 8 bases had no gene match. CDR3 loop: CASSVRDRAWNEQFF. CDR3 nucleotide sequence: TGTGCCAGCAGTGTCCGGGACAGGGCTTGGAATGAGCAGTTCTTC.

This clone was observed once. This rearrangement joins TRBV28 to TRBJ1-2, with a possible D match to TRBD1 (5 bases). With 5 bases removed from V and 3 bases from J, the gap between germline ends came to 10 bases. The CDR3 totals 13 residues. Germline loops: CDR1 MDHEN, CDR2 SYDVKM. As DNA, the CDR3 is TGTGCCAGCAGTCTTCAGGGTGACTATGGCTACACCTTC. Protein sequence: CASSLQGDYGYTF.

The gene calls are TRBV7-9 and TRBJ1-3, with unresolved D. The CDR3 runs 12 residues. Germline values: CDR1 SEHNR, CDR2 FQNEAQ (reference sequence). Trimming stripped 5 bases from V and 9 bases from J, with 11 bases between. CDR3 bases: TGTGCCAGCAGCCCGGAGGCCCCCACCATATATTTT. Protein product: CASSPEAPTIYF.

CDR3 amino acids: CASSEVQETQYF. DNA for the CDR3: TGTGCCAGCAGTGAAGTACAAGAGACCCAGTACTTC. The chain recombines TRBV6-1 with TRBJ2-5; D unresolved. The CDR3 spans 12 residues. Germline CDR1 is MNHNS and CDR2 is SASEGT. Deletions cut 1 base from V and 2 bases from J, with 2 bases between.

The rearrangement links TRBV27 to TRBJ2-5; 8 positions agree with TRBD2. The V segment lost 0 bases and the J segment 2 bases; nucleotides outside the gene matches: 11. From germline, CDR1 is MNHEY and CDR2 SMNVEV (reference sequence). The CDR3 runs to 18 residues. In DNA, the CDR3 is TGTGCCAGCAGTTTATCGTATTCGGGGGGGCCTCGACAAGAGACCCAGTACTTC. The encoded protein is CASSLSYSGGPRQETQYF.

The chain links TRBV4-2 to TRBJ1-1; D is perhaps TRBD1 (6 bases). The germline CDR1 and CDR2 sequences are LGHNA and YNFKEQ. V lost 1 base and J lost 5, with 11 bases in between. The CDR3 totals 14 residues. In DNA form, the CDR3 reads TGTGCCAGCAGCCAAGTGGGGGCGGATACTGAAGCTTTCTTT. This sequence encodes CASSQVGADTEAFF.

J is TRBJ1-6 and V is TRBV11-3; D gene unclear. Trimming pared 3 bases from V and 7 bases from J, leaving 7 bases between. Looked up from germline, CDR1 is SGHNT and CDR2 is YENEEA. This CDR3 is built from 13 residues. The DNA of the CDR3 is TGTGCCAGCAGCTTCGCGGGAAATTCACCCCTCCACTTT. This codes for CASSFAGNSPLHF.

A word on this clone: At one end, the junction sequence differs from germline, possibly due to a read error. The rearrangement joins TRBV2 to TRBJ1-6, with TRBD1 identical over 7 bases. CDR3 length equals 10 residues. Germline V CDR1 and CDR2: SNHLY, FYNNEI. CDR3 sequence: CASRVDRYTF. CDR3 coding DNA: TGTGCCAGCAGGGTGGACAGGTACACATTT.

V is TRBV11-2 and J is TRBJ1-1; tentatively, D is TRBD1 (5 bases). V shed 4 bases and J shed 0 bases, with 6 bases lying between them. Germline V lookup: CDR1 SGHAT, CDR2 FQNNGV. The CDR3 is 13 residues long. DNA for the CDR3: TGTGCCAGCAGCTCAGGGATGAACACTGAAGCTTTCTTT. Amino acids: CASSSGMNTEAFF.

This rearrangement joins TRBV12-5 to TRBJ1-1; D is unresolved. Trimming cost V 3 bases and J 7 bases, with 6 bases left between them. CDR3 size: 11 residues. CDR1 LGHNT and CDR2 FRNRAP come from the germline V gene. The CDR3 here is CASGFGGEAFF. CDR3 nucleotides: TGTGCTAGTGGTTTCGGAGGTGAAGCTTTCTTT.

The chain uses TRBV30 and TRBJ1-2; possibly TRBD1 for D (5 bases). The CDR3 spans 11 residues. With 8 bases removed from V and 7 bases from J, the gap between germline ends came to 14 bases. Germline CDR1 reads GTSNPN; CDR2 reads SVGIG (reference sequence). CDR3 in amino acids: CAGSRGVGYTF. The CDR3 nucleotides are TGTGCCGGATCGCGGGGGGTTGGCTACACCTTC.

The V and J genes are TRBV6-1 and TRBJ1-2; D uncertain. The V end lost 8 bases, the J end lost 4 bases, and 14 bases lay between the germline ends. The CDR3 has 13 amino acids. Germline lookup yields CDR1 MNHNS and CDR2 SASEGT. The CDR3 DNA reads as TGTGCCAGCCGAGCGGCAGGACTCTATGGCTACACCTTC. This codes for CASRAAGLYGYTF.

The chain joins TRBV19 to TRBJ1-5; D may be TRBD1 (6 bases). Germline V gene data show CDR1 as LNHDA and CDR2 as SQIVND (reference sequence). The CDR3 consists of 16 residues. V was shortened by 0 bases and J by 6 bases, with 15 bases between the two germline ends. The CDR3 region is CASSIDVGARIQPQHF. As DNA, the CDR3 is TGTGCCAGTAGTATAGACGTGGGGGCGCGGATTCAGCCCCAGCATTTT. Full variable domain (rest looked up from reference TRBV19 and TRBJ1-5): DGGITQSPKYLFRKEGQNVTLSCEQNLNHDAMYWYRQDPGQGLRLIYYSQIVNDFQKGDIAEGYSVSREKKESFPLTVTSAQKNPTAFYLCASSIDVGARIQPQHFGDGTRLSIL.

This sequence joins TRBV5-6 and TRBJ1-4; D is ambiguous. Germline CDR1 reads SGHDT; CDR2 reads YYEEEE. The CDR3 runs 13 residues. The V end was cut by 0 bases, the J end by 13 bases, with 13 bases between. The DNA of the CDR3 is TGTGCCAGCAGCTTGGCCGGACTGCAAGGACTGTTTTTT. Translated, it gives CASSLAGLQGLFF.

This sequence joins TRBV5-5 and TRBJ1-3, with TRBD1 as a possible D gene (6 bases). V lost 3 bases and J lost 2, with 15 bases in between. The V gene's germline CDR1 is SGHKS and CDR2 YYEKEE (reference sequence). This CDR3 spans 16 amino acids. The CDR3 DNA sequence: TGTGCCAGCAGCTCATACAACAGGGAACCTGGAAACACCATATATTTT. Protein sequence: CASSSYNREPGNTIYF.

The rearrangement links TRBV7-9 to TRBJ2-3; TRBD2 is a possible D gene (7 bases). The CDR3 runs 19 residues. Per the germline V gene, CDR1 is SEHNR and CDR2 is FQNEAQ (reference sequence). V was shortened by 2 bases and J by 0 bases, with 21 bases between the two germline ends. The CDR3 here is CASSLLSIGRGPSTDTQYF. The DNA for the CDR3 is TGTGCCAGCAGCTTACTGAGTATTGGGCGGGGGCCGAGCACAGATACGCAGTATTTT.

CDR3 DNA sequence: TGCGCCAGCAGCTTGGACAGGGATACAAACACAGATACGCAGTATTTT. Protein product: CASSLDRDTNTDTQYF. The rearrangement joins TRBV5-1 to TRBJ2-3, with D possibly being TRBD1 (6 bases). Germline V gives CDR1 SGHRS, CDR2 YFSETQ. Trimming shortened V by 0 bases and J by 2 bases, and 13 bases separated the two germline ends. This CDR3 is built from 16 residues.